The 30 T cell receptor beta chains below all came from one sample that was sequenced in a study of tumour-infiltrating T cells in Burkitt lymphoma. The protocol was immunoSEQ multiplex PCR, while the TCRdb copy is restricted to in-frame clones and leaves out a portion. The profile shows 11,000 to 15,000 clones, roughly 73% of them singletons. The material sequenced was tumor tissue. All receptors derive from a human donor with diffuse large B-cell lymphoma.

CDR3 DNA sequence: TGTGCCAGCTCCCCTGAAGGGTACCAAGAGACCCAGTACTTC. It translates to CASSPEGYQETQYF. This rearrangement joins TRBV19 to TRBJ2-5; D ambiguous. The CDR3 totals 14 residues. Germline V gene lookup returns CDR1 LNHDA and CDR2 SQIVND (reference sequence). V was cut by 9 bases and J by 0 bases, with 14 bases left in between.

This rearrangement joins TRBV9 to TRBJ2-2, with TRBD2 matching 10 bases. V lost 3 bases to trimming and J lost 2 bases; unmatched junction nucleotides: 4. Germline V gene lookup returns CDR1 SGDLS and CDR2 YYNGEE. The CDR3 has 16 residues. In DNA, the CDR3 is TGTGCCAGCAGCGCGACTAGCGGGCAAAACACCGGGGAGCTGTTTTTT. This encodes CASSATSGQNTGELFF. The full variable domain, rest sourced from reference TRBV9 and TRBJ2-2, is DSGVTQTPKHLITATGQRVTLRCSPRSGDLSVYWYQQSLDQGLQFLIQYYNGEERAKGNILERFSAQQFPDLHSELNLSSLELGDSALYFCASSATSGQNTGELFFGEGSRLTVL.

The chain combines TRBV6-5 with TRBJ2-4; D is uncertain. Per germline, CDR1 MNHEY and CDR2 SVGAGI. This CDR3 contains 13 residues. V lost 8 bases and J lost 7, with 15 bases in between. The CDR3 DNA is TGTGCCAGCGGGCTTGGGGTTAGGAACATTCAGTACTTC. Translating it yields CASGLGVRNIQYF.

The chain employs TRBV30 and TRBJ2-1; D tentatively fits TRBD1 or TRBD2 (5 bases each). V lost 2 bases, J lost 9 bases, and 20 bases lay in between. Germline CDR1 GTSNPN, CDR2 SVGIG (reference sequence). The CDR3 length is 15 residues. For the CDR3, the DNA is TGTGCCTGGAGTCCCGGGGCCCCTGAGTGGGGTGAGCAGTTCTTC. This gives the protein CAWSPGAPEWGEQFF.

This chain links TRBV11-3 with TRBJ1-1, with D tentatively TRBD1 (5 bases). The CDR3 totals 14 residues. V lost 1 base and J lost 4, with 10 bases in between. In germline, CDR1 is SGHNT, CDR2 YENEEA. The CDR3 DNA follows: TGTGCCAGCAGCTTAGTAAGGGGCGGCACTGAAGCTTTCTTT. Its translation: CASSLVRGGTEAFF.

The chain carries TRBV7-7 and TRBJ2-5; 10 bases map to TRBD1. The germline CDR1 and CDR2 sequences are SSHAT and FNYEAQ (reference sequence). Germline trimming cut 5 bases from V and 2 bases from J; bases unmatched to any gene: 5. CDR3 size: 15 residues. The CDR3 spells CASSIGQGGQETQYF. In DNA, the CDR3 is TGTGCCAGCAGCATAGGACAGGGGGGACAAGAGACCCAGTACTTC. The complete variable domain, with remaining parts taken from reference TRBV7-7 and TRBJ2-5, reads GAGVSQSPRYKVTKRGQDVTLRCDPISSHATLYWYQQALGQGPEFLTYFNYEAQPDKSGLPSDRFSAERPEGSISTLTIQRTEQRDSAMYRCASSIGQGGQETQYFGPGTRLLVL.

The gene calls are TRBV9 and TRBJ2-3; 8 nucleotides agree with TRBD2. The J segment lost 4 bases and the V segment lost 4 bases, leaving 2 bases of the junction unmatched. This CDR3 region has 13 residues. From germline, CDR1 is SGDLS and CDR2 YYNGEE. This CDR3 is CASSTLAADTQYF. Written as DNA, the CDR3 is TGTGCCAGCAGCACACTAGCGGCAGATACGCAGTATTTT.

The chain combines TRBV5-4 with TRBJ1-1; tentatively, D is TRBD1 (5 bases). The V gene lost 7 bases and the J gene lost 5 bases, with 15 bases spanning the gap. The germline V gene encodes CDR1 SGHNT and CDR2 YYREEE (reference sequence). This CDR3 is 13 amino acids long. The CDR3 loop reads CASGQSVGTEAFF. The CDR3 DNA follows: TGTGCCAGCGGACAAAGCGTGGGAACTGAAGCTTTCTTT.

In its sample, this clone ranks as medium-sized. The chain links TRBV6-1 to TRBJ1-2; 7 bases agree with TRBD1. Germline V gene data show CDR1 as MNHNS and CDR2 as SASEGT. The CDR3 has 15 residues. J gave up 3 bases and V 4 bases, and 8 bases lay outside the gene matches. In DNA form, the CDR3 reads TGTGCCAGCAGTGTGGAGGGGGCTAGATACTATGGCTACACCTTC. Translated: CASSVEGARYYGYTF.

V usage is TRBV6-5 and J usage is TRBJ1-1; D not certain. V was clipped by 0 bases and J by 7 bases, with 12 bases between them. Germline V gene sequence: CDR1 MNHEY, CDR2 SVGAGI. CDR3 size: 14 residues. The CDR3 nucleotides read TGTGCCAGCAGTTACTCGATTAATTTGGATGAAGCTTTCTTT. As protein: CASSYSINLDEAFF.

The CDR3 is CASSRQMIAGTRLYEQYF. The CDR3 DNA reads TGTGCCAGCAGCCGCCAGATGATAGCGGGAACTCGTCTCTACGAGCAGTACTTC. The chain is built from TRBV13 and TRBJ2-7; 8 nucleotides agree with TRBD2. The CDR3 loop spans 18 amino acids. Germline V gene sequence: CDR1 PRHDT, CDR2 FYEKMQ (reference sequence). J was trimmed by 3 bases and V by 5 bases; bases with no gene match: 18. Combining the CDR3 with reference TRBV13 and TRBJ2-7 gives the whole variable domain AAGVIQSPRHLIKEKRETATLKCYPIPRHDTVYWYQQGPGQDPQFLISFYEKMQSDKGSIPDRFSAQQFSDYHSELNMSSLELGDSALYFCASSRQMIAGTRLYEQYFGPGTRLTVT.

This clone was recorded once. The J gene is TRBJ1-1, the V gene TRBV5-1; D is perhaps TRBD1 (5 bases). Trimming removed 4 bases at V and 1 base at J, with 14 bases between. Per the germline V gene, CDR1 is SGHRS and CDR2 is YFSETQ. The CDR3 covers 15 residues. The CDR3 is CASSRGGTANTEAFF. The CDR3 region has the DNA TGCGCCAGCAGCCGCGGGGGAACGGCGAACACTGAAGCTTTCTTT.

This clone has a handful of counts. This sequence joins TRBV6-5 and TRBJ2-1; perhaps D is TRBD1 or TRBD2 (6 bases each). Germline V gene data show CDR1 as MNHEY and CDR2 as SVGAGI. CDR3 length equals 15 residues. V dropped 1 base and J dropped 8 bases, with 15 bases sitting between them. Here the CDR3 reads CASSYWGAGSDEQFF. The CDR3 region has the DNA TGTGCCAGCAGTTACTGGGGGGCAGGGTCTGATGAGCAGTTCTTC.

In nucleotides, the CDR3 is TGTGCCAGCAGTCCTAGGTACGAGCAGTACTTC. Its protein is CASSPRYEQYF. The chain couples TRBV27 to TRBJ2-7; D call uncertain. Per germline, CDR1 MNHEY and CDR2 SMNVEV (reference sequence). V gave up 5 bases and J gave up 4 bases, with 6 bases separating them. The CDR3 covers 11 residues.

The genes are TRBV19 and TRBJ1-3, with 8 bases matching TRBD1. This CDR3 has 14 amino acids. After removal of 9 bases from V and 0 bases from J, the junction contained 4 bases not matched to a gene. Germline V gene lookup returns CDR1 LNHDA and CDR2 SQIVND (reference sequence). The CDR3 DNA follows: TGTGCCAGCGGACAGGGAAGCTCTGGAAACACCATATATTTT. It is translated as CASGQGSSGNTIYF.

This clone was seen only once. CDR3 protein: CASSLHRGANQPQHF. Written as DNA, the CDR3 is TGTGCCAGCAGCTTACACAGGGGTGCGAATCAGCCCCAGCATTTT. V and J are TRBV5-5 and TRBJ1-5, with 7 bases fitting TRBD1. In germline, CDR1 is SGHKS, CDR2 YYEKEE (reference sequence). The V and J ends lost 2 bases and 4 bases, in that order; junction bases with no gene match: 6. CDR3 length equals 15 residues.

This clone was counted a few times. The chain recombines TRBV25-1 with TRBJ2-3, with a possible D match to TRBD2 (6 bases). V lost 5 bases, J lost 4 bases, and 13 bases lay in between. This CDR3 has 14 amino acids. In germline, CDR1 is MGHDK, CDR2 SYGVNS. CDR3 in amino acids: CASSPWSGADTQYF. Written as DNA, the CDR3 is TGTGCCAGCAGTCCTTGGTCGGGGGCAGATACGCAGTATTTT. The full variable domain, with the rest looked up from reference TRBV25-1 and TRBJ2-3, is EADIYQTPRYLVIGTGKKITLECSQTMGHDKMYWYQQDPGMELHLIHYSYGVNSTEKGDLSSESTVSRIRTEHFPLTLESARPSHTSQYLCASSPWSGADTQYFGPGTRLTVL.

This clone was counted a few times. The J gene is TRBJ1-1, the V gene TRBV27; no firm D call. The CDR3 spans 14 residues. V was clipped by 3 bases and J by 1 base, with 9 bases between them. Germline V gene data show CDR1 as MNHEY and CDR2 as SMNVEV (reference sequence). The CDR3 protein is CASSLRSPNTEAFF. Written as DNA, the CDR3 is TGTGCCAGCAGTTTGAGAAGCCCGAACACTGAAGCTTTCTTT.

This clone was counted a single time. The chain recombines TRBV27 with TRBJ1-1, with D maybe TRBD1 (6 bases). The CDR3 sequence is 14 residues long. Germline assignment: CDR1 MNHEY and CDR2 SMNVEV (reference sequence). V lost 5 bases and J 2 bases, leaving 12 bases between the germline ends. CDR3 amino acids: CASSLNRDNTEAFF. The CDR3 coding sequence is TGTGCCAGCAGTCTCAACAGGGATAACACTGAAGCTTTCTTT.

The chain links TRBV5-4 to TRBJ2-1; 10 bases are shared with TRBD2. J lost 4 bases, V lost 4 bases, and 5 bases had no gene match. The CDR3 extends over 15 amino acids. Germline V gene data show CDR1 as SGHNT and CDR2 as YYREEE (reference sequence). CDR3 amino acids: CASSTSGRDYNEQFF. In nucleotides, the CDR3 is TGTGCCAGCAGCACGAGCGGGAGGGATTACAATGAGCAGTTCTTC.

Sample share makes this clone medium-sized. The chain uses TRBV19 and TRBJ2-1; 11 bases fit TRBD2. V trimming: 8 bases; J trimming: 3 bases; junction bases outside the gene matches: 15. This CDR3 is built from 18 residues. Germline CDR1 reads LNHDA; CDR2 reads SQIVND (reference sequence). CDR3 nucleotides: TGTGCCAGTTTTGGGGGAGTAGCGGGAGGGCCAAACTACAATGAGCAGTTCTTC. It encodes CASFGGVAGGPNYNEQFF.

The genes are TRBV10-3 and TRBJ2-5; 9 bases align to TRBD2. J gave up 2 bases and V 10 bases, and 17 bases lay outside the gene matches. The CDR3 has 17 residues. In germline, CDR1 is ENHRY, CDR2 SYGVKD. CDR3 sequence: CATTMGLAGGKQETQYF. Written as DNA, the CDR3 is TGTGCCACGACAATGGGGCTCGCGGGAGGGAAACAAGAGACCCAGTACTTC.

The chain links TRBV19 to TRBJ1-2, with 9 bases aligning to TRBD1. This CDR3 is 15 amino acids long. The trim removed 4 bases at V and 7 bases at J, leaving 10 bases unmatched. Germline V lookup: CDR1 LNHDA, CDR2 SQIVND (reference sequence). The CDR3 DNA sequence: TGTGCCAGTAGTACAAACACAGGGGGCGCCGGTGGCTACACCTTC. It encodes CASSTNTGGAGGYTF.

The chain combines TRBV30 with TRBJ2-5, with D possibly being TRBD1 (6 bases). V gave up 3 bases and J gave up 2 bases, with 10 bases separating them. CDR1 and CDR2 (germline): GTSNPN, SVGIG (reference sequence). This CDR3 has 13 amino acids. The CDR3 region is CAWSKQGQETQYF. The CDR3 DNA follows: TGTGCCTGGAGCAAACAGGGACAAGAGACCCAGTACTTC.

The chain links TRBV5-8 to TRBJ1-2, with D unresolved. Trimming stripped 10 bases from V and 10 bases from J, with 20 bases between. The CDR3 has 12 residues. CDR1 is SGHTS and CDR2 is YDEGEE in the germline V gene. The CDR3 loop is CAHRSGQSVYTF. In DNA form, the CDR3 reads TGTGCCCACCGGAGCGGGCAGTCGGTCTACACCTTC.

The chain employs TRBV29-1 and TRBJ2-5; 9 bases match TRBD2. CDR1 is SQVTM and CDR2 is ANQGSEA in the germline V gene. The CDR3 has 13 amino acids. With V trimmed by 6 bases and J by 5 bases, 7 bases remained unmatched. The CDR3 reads CSVVRTSVETQYF. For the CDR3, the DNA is TGCAGCGTCGTCAGGACTAGCGTGGAGACCCAGTACTTC.

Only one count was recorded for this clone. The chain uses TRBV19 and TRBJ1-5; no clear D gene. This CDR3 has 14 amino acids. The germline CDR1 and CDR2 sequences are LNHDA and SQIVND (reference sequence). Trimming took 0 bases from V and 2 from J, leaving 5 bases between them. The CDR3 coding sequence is TGTGCCAGTAGTATAGATGGAGGCAATCAGCCCCAGCATTTT. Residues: CASSIDGGNQPQHF.

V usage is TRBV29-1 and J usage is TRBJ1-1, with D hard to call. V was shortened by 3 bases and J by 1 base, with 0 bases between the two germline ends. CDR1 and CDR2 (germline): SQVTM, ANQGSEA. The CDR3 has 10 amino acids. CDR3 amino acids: CSVENTEAFF. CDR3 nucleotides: TGCAGCGTTGAGAACACTGAAGCTTTCTTT.

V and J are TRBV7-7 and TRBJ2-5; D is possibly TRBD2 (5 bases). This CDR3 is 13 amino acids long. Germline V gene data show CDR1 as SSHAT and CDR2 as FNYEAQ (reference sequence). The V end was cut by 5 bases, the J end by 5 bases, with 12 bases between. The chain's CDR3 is CASSRVTGETQYF. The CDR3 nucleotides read TGTGCCAGCAGCCGGGTTACGGGGGAGACCCAGTACTTC.

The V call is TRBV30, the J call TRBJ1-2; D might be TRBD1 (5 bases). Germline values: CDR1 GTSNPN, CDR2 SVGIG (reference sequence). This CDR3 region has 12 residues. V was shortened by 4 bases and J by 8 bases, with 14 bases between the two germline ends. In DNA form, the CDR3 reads TGTGCCTGGATGAGCCCCTGGGGCGGCTACACCTTC. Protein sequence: CAWMSPWGGYTF. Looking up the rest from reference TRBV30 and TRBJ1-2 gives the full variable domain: SQTIHQWPATLVQPVGSPLSLECTVEGTSNPNLYWYRQAAGRGLQLLFYSVGIGQISSEVPQNLSASRPQDRQFILSSKKLLLSDSGFYLCAWMSPWGGYTFGSGTRLTVV.